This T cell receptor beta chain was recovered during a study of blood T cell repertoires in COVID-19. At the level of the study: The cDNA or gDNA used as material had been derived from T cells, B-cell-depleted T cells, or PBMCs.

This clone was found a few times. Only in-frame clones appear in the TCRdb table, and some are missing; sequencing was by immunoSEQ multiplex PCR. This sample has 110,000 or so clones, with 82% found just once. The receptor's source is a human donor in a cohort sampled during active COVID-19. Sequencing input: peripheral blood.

The CDR3 is CASGAGGIYEQYF. CDR3 DNA: TGTGCCAGTGGAGCGGGGGGCATATACGAGCAGTACTTC. The chain couples TRBV13 to TRBJ2-7; 9 nucleotides agree with TRBD2. This CDR3 is 13 amino acids long. J was trimmed by 4 bases and V by 9 bases; bases with no gene match: 7. Germline V lookup: CDR1 PRHDT, CDR2 FYEKMQ (reference sequence).